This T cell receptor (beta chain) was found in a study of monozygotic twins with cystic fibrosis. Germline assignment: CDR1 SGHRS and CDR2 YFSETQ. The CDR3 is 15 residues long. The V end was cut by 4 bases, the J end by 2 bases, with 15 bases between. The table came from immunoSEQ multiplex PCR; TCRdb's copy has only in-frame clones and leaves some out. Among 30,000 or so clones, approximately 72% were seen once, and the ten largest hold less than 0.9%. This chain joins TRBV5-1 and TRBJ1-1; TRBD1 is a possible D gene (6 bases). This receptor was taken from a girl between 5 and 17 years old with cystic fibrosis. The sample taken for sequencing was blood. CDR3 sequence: CASSALGQLNTEAFF. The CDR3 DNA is TGCGCCAGCAGCGCCCTCGGACAGCTAAACACTGAAGCTTTCTTT. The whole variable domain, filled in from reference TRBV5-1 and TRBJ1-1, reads KAGVTQTPRYLIKTRGQQVTLSCSPISGHRSVSWYQQTPGQGLQFLFEYFSETQRNKGNFPGRFSGRQFSNSRSEMNVSTLELGDSALYLCASSALGQLNTEAFFGQGTRLTVV.